The rows below give T cell receptor beta chains drawn from one sample of a study of T cell repertoires in cytomegalovirus infection. MiXCR, applied by TCRdb to the reads, yields one record per CDR3 protein. The sample has about 55,000 distinct CDR3 sequences; around 18% are singletons. Their recognized antigens are unknown. Here the sequenced sample was CD8+ T cells from cultured PBMCs, taken from culture after CMV antigen stimulation. The receptor set was obtained from a human donor in good health (CMV status not recorded). Some clones in this sample may be carry-over from other donors' samples. Each CDR3 is given with its conserved first and last residue. Fields, in order: V gene, D gene, clone size, J gene, CDR3 DNA, CDR3 protein. D genes are given only for firm matches. Size is stated for part of the rows, as once, few or many counts, or as a class when the clone is expanded.

>TRBV27|.|few|TRBJ2-5
TGTGCCAGCAGTTTAAATCAGGTCCAAGAGACCCAGTACTTC
CASSLNQVQETQYF
>TRBV30|.|.|TRBJ2-1
TGTGCCTGGAGGGCCCATAATGAGCAGTTCTTC
CAWRAHNEQFF
>TRBV12-5|TRBD1|few|TRBJ2-3
TGTGCTAGTGGTTTTCAGGGGGCGAGCACAGATACGCAGTATTTT
CASGFQGASTDTQYF
>TRBV7-8|.|.|TRBJ2-2
TGTGCCAGCAGCTTGGGCCCTAGCAAGGACGCCGGGGAGCTGTTTTTT
CASSLGPSKDAGELFF
>TRBV27|.|.|TRBJ1-2
TGTGCCAGCAGTTTAAGTAGGACTGGCTATGGCTACACCTTC
CASSLSRTGYGYTF
>TRBV7-9|TRBD1|.|TRBJ1-1
TGTGCCAGCAGCTTAGTAGGACAGGGGGCAGGAGCTTTCTTT
CASSLVGQGAGAFF
>TRBV2|.|.|TRBJ1-1
TGTGCCAGCGAGACCGGGACGATGAACACTGAAGCTTTCTTT
CASETGTMNTEAFF
>TRBV6-2/TRBV6-3|.|few|TRBJ2-7
TGTGCCAGCAGTGACCGGGGCTCCTACGAGCAGTACTTC
CASSDRGSYEQYF
>TRBV7-2|.|.|TRBJ2-3
TGTGCCAGCAGCCCCTTGGGGGGAAGCACAGATACGCAGTATTTT
CASSPLGGSTDTQYF
>TRBV27|.|few|TRBJ1-5
TGTGCCAGCAGTCTCCTCGGGGCAGTTAATCAGCCCCAGCATTTT
CASSLLGAVNQPQHF
>TRBV7-6|TRBD2|.|TRBJ2-1
TGTGCCAGCAGCTTAAAGGGACTAGCGGGGTGGGGTGAGCAGTTCTTC
CASSLKGLAGWGEQFF
>TRBV10-3|.|.|TRBJ1-2
TGTGCCATCAGTGAGTCGAAGGGCTACACCTTC
CAISESKGYTF
>TRBV2|.|.|TRBJ1-5
TGTGCCAGCAGTGAAGAGGAACGGTCCCAGCATTTT
CASSEEERSQHF
>TRBV9|.|few|TRBJ2-1
TGTGCCAGCAGCGTAGGCCAGGCGATCGGGCAGTTCTTC
CASSVGQAIGQFF
>TRBV19|.|few|TRBJ1-5
TGTGCCAGTAGTGTCGGGACAAATAGCAATCAGCCCCAGCATTTT
CASSVGTNSNQPQHF
>TRBV4-3|.|.|TRBJ1-2
TGCGCCAGCAGCCAAATCCTGACAGGAATCGTCGAGGCTAGCTATGGCTACACCTTC
CASSQILTGIVEASYGYTF
>TRBV5-6|TRBD2|.|TRBJ2-5
TGTGCCAGCAGCTCCGATGCGGGAGAGGGAGAGACCCAGTACTTC
CASSSDAGEGETQYF
>TRBV7-2|.|.|TRBJ2-2
TGTGCCAGCAGCTTAGCGATAGGGACCGGGGAGCTGTTTTTT
CASSLAIGTGELFF
>TRBV7-9|.|few|TRBJ2-7
TGTGCCAGCAGCCCTACAGGGACGGCCTACGAGCAGTACTTC
CASSPTGTAYEQYF
>TRBV7-8|TRBD2|few|TRBJ2-1
TGTGCCAGCAGCTCTCCCTTAGCGGGTGGCTCCTACAATGAGCAGTTCTTC
CASSSPLAGGSYNEQFF
>TRBV7-8|.|few|TRBJ1-1
TGTGCCAGCACCTTTTCCCTCACTCGGGAAGCTTTCTTT
CASTFSLTREAFF
>TRBV7-3|.|.|TRBJ2-3
TGTGCCAGCAGCAACTCACAGGGAGATACGCAGTATTTT
CASSNSQGDTQYF
>TRBV27|TRBD1|few|TRBJ1-6
TGTGCCAGCAGTCCCGAGCGACAGGGCAGACGAGAATCACCCCTCCACTTT
CASSPERQGRRESPLHF
>TRBV7-9|.|.|TRBJ2-1
TGTGCCAGCAGTCCTAGCGTATCGATCTACAATGAGCAGTTCTTC
CASSPSVSIYNEQFF
>TRBV4-3|.|.|TRBJ2-7
TGCGCCAGCAGCCAAGATGTAAACCCCCTCGCAGAGGAGCAGTACTTC
CASSQDVNPLAEEQYF
>TRBV7-2|TRBD1|few|TRBJ1-1
TGTGCCAGCAGCTACAGGGGTCGAACTGAAGCTTTCTTT
CASSYRGRTEAFF
>TRBV6-2/TRBV6-3|.|many|TRBJ2-1
TGTGCCAGCAGCCCCCAGTGGAACAATGAGCAGTTCTTC
CASSPQWNNEQFF
>TRBV27|TRBD2|few|TRBJ2-1
TGTGCCAGCACCCCGGGACTAGCGGGACATGAGCAGTTCTTC
CASTPGLAGHEQFF
>TRBV5-4|TRBD2|.|TRBJ2-7
TGTGCCAGCAGCTTGACCCTAGCGGGGATTACCTACGAGCAGTACTTC
CASSLTLAGITYEQYF
>TRBV7-2|TRBD1|.|TRBJ2-1
TGTGCCAGCAGCACTCACAGGGGAACCTACAATGAGCAGTTCTTC
CASSTHRGTYNEQFF
>TRBV7-9|.|.|TRBJ2-1
TGTGCCAGCAGCCCGCCCGACTACAATGAGCAGTTCTTC
CASSPPDYNEQFF
>TRBV6-6|.|many|TRBJ2-5
TGTGCCAGCAGCCCCACGAATTGGCTCCAAGAGACCCAGTACTTC
CASSPTNWLQETQYF